The 23 T cell receptor beta chains below all came from one sample that was sequenced in a study of CD8+ T cells in alopecia areata. It was cDNA, reverse transcribed from extracted RNA, that served as the sequencing template. The table came from immunoSEQ multiplex PCR; TCRdb's copy has only in-frame clones and leaves some out. The sample holds about 140,000 clones, 70% to 90% seen once. Stated treatment: oral pan-JAK inhibitor, 5-10 mg twice daily. The material sequenced was CD8+ T cells sorted from blood, taken at week 4, from a patient treated with tofacitinib. All receptors derive from a human donor with alopecia areata.

This chain uses TRBV5-1 with TRBJ2-2; D not resolved. From germline, CDR1 is SGHRS and CDR2 YFSETQ. The CDR3 sequence is 14 residues long. V lost 1 base and J 5 bases, leaving 9 bases between the germline ends. The CDR3 DNA reads TGCGCCAGCAGCTTGCCGTACGGGACCGGGGAGCTGTTTTTT. Its translation is CASSLPYGTGELFF.

The chain employs TRBV7-8 and TRBJ2-7; D gene unclear. This CDR3 spans 11 amino acids. CDR1 is SGHVS, CDR2 FQNEAQ, per germline. With 5 bases removed from V and 5 bases from J, the gap between germline ends came to 7 bases. The CDR3 DNA is TGTGCCAGCAGCCTGGACGACGAGCAGTACTTC. This translates into CASSLDDEQYF.

The rearrangement links TRBV19 to TRBJ1-1; D is uncertain. Deletions cut 5 bases from V and 0 bases from J, with 10 bases between. This CDR3 has 14 amino acids. The germline V gene has CDR1 LNHDA and CDR2 SQIVND (reference sequence). The CDR3 nucleotides read TGTGCCAGTAGTTCCCTCGGATTGAACACTGAAGCTTTCTTT. Translated, it gives CASSSLGLNTEAFF.

V and J are TRBV9 and TRBJ2-3; D is ambiguous. The V and J ends lost 3 bases and 6 bases respectively, with 8 bases between them. This CDR3 region has 12 residues. The germline gives CDR1 SGDLS, CDR2 YYNGEE. DNA of the CDR3: TGTGCCAGCAGCGCCGACGGGGATACGCAGTATTTT. Translation: CASSADGDTQYF.

The chain couples TRBV2 to TRBJ2-1, with D possibly being TRBD2 (5 bases). Germline assignment: CDR1 SNHLY and CDR2 FYNNEI. CDR3 length: 11 residues. V lost 10 bases and J lost 7, with 11 bases in between. CDR3 sequence reads: CAINRGNEQFF. The CDR3 DNA reads TGTGCCATCAACCGGGGAAATGAGCAGTTCTTC.

J is TRBJ2-6 and V is TRBV2, with D possibly being TRBD2 (5 bases). The CDR3 is 15 amino acids. Trimming removed 6 bases from V and 1 base from J, with 10 bases in between. Per germline, CDR1 SNHLY and CDR2 FYNNEI. CDR3 in DNA: TGTGCCAGCAGGAAGTCGGGGTCTGGGGCCAACGTCCTGACTTTC. It encodes CASRKSGSGANVLTF.

The chain combines TRBV2 with TRBJ2-7, with a weak D call TRBD1 (7 bases). Trimming left V 10 bases short and J 0 bases short, with 22 bases between. The germline V gene has CDR1 SNHLY and CDR2 FYNNEI. This CDR3 comprises 16 residues. CDR3 DNA sequence: TGTGCCACCCGCACTCCCCGACAGGGAGGCTCCTACGAGCAGTACTTC. It encodes CATRTPRQGGSYEQYF.

In nucleotides, the CDR3 is TGTGCCAGCAGTGACTCTTTAGGACAGAGCAATGAGCAGTTCTTC. It specifies CASSDSLGQSNEQFF. The rearrangement joins TRBV27 to TRBJ2-1, with D tentatively TRBD1 (6 bases). Trimming took 5 bases from V and 6 from J, leaving 17 bases between them. The CDR3 is 15 residues long. Germline V gives CDR1 MNHEY, CDR2 SMNVEV (reference sequence).

This clone was detected only once. The V call is TRBV30, the J call TRBJ2-7, with D perhaps TRBD1 (6 bases). Trimming left V 7 bases short and J 3 bases short, with 10 bases between. Germline-derived CDR1 and CDR2 are GTSNPN and SVGIG (reference sequence). The CDR3 extends over 11 amino acids. CDR3 bases: TGTGCCTCAGAGGACAGCTACGAGCAGTACTTC. The encoded protein is CASEDSYEQYF.

The chain is built from TRBV5-4 and TRBJ2-2; D remains unclear. The V gene lost 1 base and the J gene lost 7 bases, with 11 bases spanning the gap. The CDR3 is 14 residues long. Germline CDR1 is SGHNT and CDR2 is YYREEE (reference sequence). As DNA, the CDR3 is TGTGCCAGCAGCTTGTCCTGGGCGGACGGGGAGCTGTTTTTT. Protein sequence: CASSLSWADGELFF.

The rearrangement uses TRBV5-1 and TRBJ1-5; D not certain. The CDR3 has 15 residues. The ends were cut back, 1 base at V and 3 bases at J, with 11 bases in the middle. Germline CDR1 SGHRS, CDR2 YFSETQ. This chain's CDR3 is CASSLIGGDNQPQHF. In nucleotides, the CDR3 is TGCGCCAGCAGCTTGATTGGCGGGGACAATCAGCCCCAGCATTTT.

This rearrangement joins TRBV2 to TRBJ2-7, with TRBD1 matching 7 bases. Germline V lookup: CDR1 SNHLY, CDR2 FYNNEI. This CDR3 region has 14 residues. After removal of 4 bases from V and 2 bases from J, the junction contained 5 bases not matched to a gene. CDR3 nucleotide sequence: TGTGCCAGCAGTGGGACGGACAGGCCCTACGAGCAGTACTTC. Translated: CASSGTDRPYEQYF.

The chain joins TRBV7-8 to TRBJ2-4, with 8 bases matching TRBD1. V was pared by 4 bases and J by 4 bases, with 6 bases of the junction left unmatched. Germline-derived CDR1 and CDR2 are SGHVS and FQNEAQ. This CDR3 spans 15 amino acids. CDR3 sequence (DNA): TGTGCCAGCAGCTCAGAGACAGGGGTTAAAAACATTCAGTACTTC. It translates to CASSSETGVKNIQYF.

The chain employs TRBV25-1 and TRBJ2-1; TRBD2 matches at 7 bases. Per germline, CDR1 MGHDK and CDR2 SYGVNS. This CDR3 spans 14 amino acids. J gave up 5 bases and V 3 bases, and 4 bases lay outside the gene matches. CDR3: CASSDTRENNEQFF. As DNA, the CDR3 is TGTGCCAGCAGTGATACGCGGGAGAACAATGAGCAGTTCTTC. Combining the CDR3 with reference TRBV25-1 and TRBJ2-1 gives the whole variable domain EADIYQTPRYLVIGTGKKITLECSQTMGHDKMYWYQQDPGMELHLIHYSYGVNSTEKGDLSSESTVSRIRTEHFPLTLESARPSHTSQYLCASSDTRENNEQFFGPGTRLTVL.

The chain is built from TRBV7-2 and TRBJ2-3; no reliable D call. This CDR3 comprises 14 residues. V gave up 0 bases and J gave up 0 bases, with 4 bases separating them. Germline loops: CDR1 SGHTA, CDR2 FQGNSA. Here the CDR3 DNA reads TGTGCCAGCAGCTTAGCAGGGAGCACAGATACGCAGTATTTT. Protein sequence: CASSLAGSTDTQYF.

This clone was seen once. The gene calls are TRBV12-5 and TRBJ1-2; 8 bases are shared with TRBD1. CDR1 LGHNT and CDR2 FRNRAP come from the germline V gene. Trimming cost V 1 base and J 7 bases; bases outside gene matches: 5. This CDR3 comprises 14 residues. CDR3 sequence: CASGLDRGIGGYTF. CDR3 sequence (DNA): TGTGCTAGTGGTTTGGACAGGGGGATAGGTGGCTACACCTTC.

The chain couples TRBV7-9 to TRBJ2-5; 8 nucleotides match TRBD1. Losses at the gene ends were 4 bases for V and 3 bases for J; bases not matched to a gene: 13. Germline V lookup: CDR1 SEHNR, CDR2 FQNEAQ (reference sequence). The CDR3 is made up of 17 amino acids. DNA of the CDR3: TGTGCCAGCAGCTCCAATCAACGGACAGGGCCGAAAGAGACCCAGTACTTC. Protein: CASSSNQRTGPKETQYF.

The V and J genes are TRBV7-9 and TRBJ2-2, with D maybe TRBD1 (6 bases). CDR3 length equals 15 residues. With 5 bases removed from V and 7 bases from J, the gap between germline ends came to 17 bases. Germline CDR1 SEHNR, CDR2 FQNEAQ (reference sequence). The DNA for the CDR3 is TGTGCCAGCAGCCCTCAGGGCAGGGGTGTCGGGGAGCTGTTTTTT. Amino acids: CASSPQGRGVGELFF.

As to this clone: An end of the junction does not agree with germline; a read error may underlie this. The rearrangement uses TRBV10-3 and TRBJ2-1; D gene uncertain. The CDR3 spans 16 residues. Germline CDR1 is ENHRY and CDR2 is SYGVKD. The DNA for the CDR3 is TGTGCCATCAGCGAGTCTGCAGGTAGAGTTTACAATGAGCAGTTCTTC. The encoded protein is CAISESAGRVYNEQFF.

The gene calls are TRBV7-9 and TRBJ1-1; possibly TRBD1 for D (5 bases). Trimming pared 3 bases from V and 0 bases from J, leaving 14 bases between. The germline gives CDR1 SEHNR, CDR2 FQNEAQ (reference sequence). The CDR3 totals 16 residues. The CDR3 loop reads CASSFDQGYVNTEAFF. The CDR3 nucleotides read TGTGCCAGCAGCTTTGACCAGGGATACGTGAACACTGAAGCTTTCTTT.

This sequence joins TRBV7-9 and TRBJ2-4; D not certain. This CDR3 has 17 amino acids. CDR1 and CDR2 (germline): SEHNR, FQNEAQ (reference sequence). V was clipped by 5 bases and J by 3 bases, with 20 bases between them. CDR3 bases: TGTGCCAGCAGCGGCGAAGAGGAATGGGGTGGCAAAAACATTCAGTACTTC. Its translation is CASSGEEEWGGKNIQYF.

This chain connects TRBV7-9 to TRBJ2-2, with 7 bases fitting TRBD2. Germline CDR1 reads SEHNR; CDR2 reads FQNEAQ (reference sequence). V lost 5 bases to trimming and J lost 3 bases; unmatched junction nucleotides: 9. The CDR3 covers 16 residues. The CDR3 spells CASSPSAAGYTGELFF. The CDR3 bases are TGTGCCAGCAGCCCCTCTGCAGCGGGGTACACCGGGGAGCTGTTTTTT. The complete variable domain, with remaining parts taken from reference TRBV7-9 and TRBJ2-2, reads DTGVSQNPRHKITKRGQNVTFRCDPISEHNRLYWYRQTLGQGPEFLTYFQNEAQLEKSRLLSDRFSAERPKGSFSTLEIQRTEQGDSAMYLCASSPSAAGYTGELFFGEGSRLTVL.

This chain joins TRBV4-2 and TRBJ2-5; 7 positions match TRBD2. The J segment lost 4 bases and the V segment lost 3 bases, leaving 8 bases of the junction unmatched. Looked up from germline, CDR1 is LGHNA and CDR2 is YNFKEQ. The CDR3 spans 15 residues. The CDR3 DNA follows: TGTGCCAGCAGCCAGAGTGCGGGAGCTGTAGAGACCCAGTACTTC. Its protein is CASSQSAGAVETQYF.